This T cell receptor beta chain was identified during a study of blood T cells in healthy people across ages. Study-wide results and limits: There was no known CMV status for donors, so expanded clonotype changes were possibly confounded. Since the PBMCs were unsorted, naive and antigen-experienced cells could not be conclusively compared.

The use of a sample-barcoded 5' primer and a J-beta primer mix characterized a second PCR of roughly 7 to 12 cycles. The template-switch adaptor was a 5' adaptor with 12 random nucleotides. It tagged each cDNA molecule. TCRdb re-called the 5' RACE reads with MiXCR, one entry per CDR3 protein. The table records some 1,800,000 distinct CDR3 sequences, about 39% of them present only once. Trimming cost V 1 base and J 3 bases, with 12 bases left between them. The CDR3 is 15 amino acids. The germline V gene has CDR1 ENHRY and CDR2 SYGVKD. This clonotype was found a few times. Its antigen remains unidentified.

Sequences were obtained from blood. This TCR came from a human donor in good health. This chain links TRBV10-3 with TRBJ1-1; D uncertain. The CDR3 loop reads CAISEWAGGDTEAFF. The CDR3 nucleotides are TGTGCCATCAGTGAGTGGGCGGGCGGGGACACTGAAGCTTTCTTT.